This TCR beta chain was sequenced in a study of cytomegalovirus exposure and HLA in healthy donors. Study at large: An early data release held approximately 80 million unique TCRs from HLA-typed donors.

The CDR3 loop spans 14 amino acids. Trimming took off 6 bases at V and 0 bases at J, with 12 bases between the two ends. Per germline, CDR1 SQVTM and CDR2 ANQGSEA. The study, taken as a whole, reports: One later analysis reportedly identified an Asian-associated ancestry cluster that showed fewer N-insertions than the roughly 670-donor mean.

Researchers ran the PCR with 60 Vbeta and 13 Jbeta primers. The protocol was immunoSEQ multiplex PCR, while the TCRdb copy is restricted to in-frame clones and leaves out a portion. Counted here are some 110,000 clones, roughly 80% occurring once; the ten biggest clones make up more than 3%. The count of this clone is one. Its specificity is unknown. The receptor comes from a man in his sixties in good health and CMV-seronegative. The chain employs TRBV29-1 and TRBJ1-3; the D gene is possibly TRBD1 (6 bases). What was sequenced was PBMCs. DNA for the CDR3: TGCAGCGTCGCCCGGGACACCTCTGGAAACACCATATATTTT. Its protein is CSVARDTSGNTIYF.